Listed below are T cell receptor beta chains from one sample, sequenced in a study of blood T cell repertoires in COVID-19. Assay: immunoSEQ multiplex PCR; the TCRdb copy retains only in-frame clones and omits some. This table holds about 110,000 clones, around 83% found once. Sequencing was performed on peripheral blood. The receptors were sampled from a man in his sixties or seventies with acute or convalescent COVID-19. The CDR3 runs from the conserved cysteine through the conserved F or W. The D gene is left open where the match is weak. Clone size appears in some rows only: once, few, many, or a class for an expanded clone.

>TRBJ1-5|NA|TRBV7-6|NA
TGTGCCAGCAGCTTCGGGGAAGGGGGTCAGCCCCAGCATTTT
CASSFGEGGQPQHF
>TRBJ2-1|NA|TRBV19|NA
TGTGCCACCGTAGCGCCTAATCTTCGAAGGTCCTACAATGAGCAGTTCTTC
CATVAPNLRRSYNEQFF
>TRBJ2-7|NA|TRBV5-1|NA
TGCGCCAGCAGCTTGTCCTCGGGTCCCCTGGAGCAGTACTTC
CASSLSSGPLEQYF
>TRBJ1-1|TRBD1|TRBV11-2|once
TGTGCCAGCAGCGCGTCGGGACAGGGTAATATGAACACTGAAGCTTTCTTT
CASSASGQGNMNTEAFF
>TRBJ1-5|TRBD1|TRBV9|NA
TGTGCCAGCAGCAAGGGACAGGGGACCTTTAGCAATCAGCCCCAGCATTTT
CASSKGQGTFSNQPQHF
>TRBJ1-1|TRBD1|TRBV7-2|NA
TGTGCCAGCAGCAAACAGGGGGGGTACACTGAAGCTTTCTTT
CASSKQGGYTEAFF
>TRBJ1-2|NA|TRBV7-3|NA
TGTGCCAGCAGCTTAACGAGGGTTGGTGGCTACACCTTC
CASSLTRVGGYTF
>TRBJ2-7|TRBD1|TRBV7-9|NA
TGTGCCAGCAGCTCGGGACAGGGGGTCGAGCAGTACTTC
CASSSGQGVEQYF
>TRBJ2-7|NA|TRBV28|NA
TGTGCCAGCAGTTTCAGGTCCCCCCCCCTAGAGCAGTACTTC
CASSFRSPPLEQYF
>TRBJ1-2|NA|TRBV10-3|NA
TGTGCCATCAGTGGAACACAGGGCTTCTATGGCTACACCTTC
CAISGTQGFYGYTF
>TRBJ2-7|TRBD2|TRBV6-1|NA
TGTGCCAGCAGTGCAGCCCTAGCGGAAGCCTACGAGCAGTACTTC
CASSAALAEAYEQYF
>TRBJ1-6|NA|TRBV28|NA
TGTGCCAGCAGTTTCCCAGGGGCAAGGTCCTATAATTCACCCCTCCACTTT
CASSFPGARSYNSPLHF
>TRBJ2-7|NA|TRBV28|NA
TGTGCCAGCAGGCCAGACACGAATCCCTACGAGCAGTACTTC
CASRPDTNPYEQYF
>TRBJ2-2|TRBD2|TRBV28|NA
TGTGCCAGCAGTTTATTGCCCAGCGGGGGGGCCGGGGAGCTGTTTTTT
CASSLLPSGGAGELFF
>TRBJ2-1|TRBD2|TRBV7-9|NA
TGTGCCAGCAGCTCCGGGACTAGCGGCCAGAATGAGCAGTTCTTC
CASSSGTSGQNEQFF
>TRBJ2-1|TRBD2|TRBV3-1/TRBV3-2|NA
TGTGCCAGCAGCCACCTCCCCAGACTAGCGGGAGGTTCCTACAATGAGCAGTTCTTC
CASSHLPRLAGGSYNEQFF
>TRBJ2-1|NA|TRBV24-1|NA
TGTGCCACCAGCCAAACCCCAAGCGCTGGGCAGTTCTTC
CATSQTPSAGQFF
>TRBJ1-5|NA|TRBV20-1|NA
TGCAGTGCTAGTAGCAGCGGGTTTTGGCAGCCCCAGCATTTT
CSASSSGFWQPQHF
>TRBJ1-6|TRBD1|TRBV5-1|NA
TGCGCCAGCAGCTTGCAGCCAGGGGGAATCGTTTCACCCCTCCACTTT
CASSLQPGGIVSPLHF
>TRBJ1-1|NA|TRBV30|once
TGTGCCTCCGGCAGGAGGGGACTTGACCCTGGGGCTTTCTTT
CASGRRGLDPGAFF
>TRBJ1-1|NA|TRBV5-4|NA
TGTGCCAGCAGCTTGGATTCGGGGTACCCTTTCTTT
CASSLDSGYPFF
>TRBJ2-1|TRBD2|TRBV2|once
TGTGCCAGCAGTCTAGCGGGCTACAATGAGCAGTTCTTC
CASSLAGYNEQFF
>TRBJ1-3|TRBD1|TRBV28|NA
TGTGCCAGCAGTTCCCCTTCGACAGGGTATCGTGACACCATATATTTT
CASSSPSTGYRDTIYF
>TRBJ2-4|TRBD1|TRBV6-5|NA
TGTGCCAGCAGTTCCCTGGGACAGGCCAAAAACATTCAGTACTTC
CASSSLGQAKNIQYF
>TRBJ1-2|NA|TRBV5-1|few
TGCGCCAGCAGCGAGGGTTTCTATGGCTACACCTTC
CASSEGFYGYTF
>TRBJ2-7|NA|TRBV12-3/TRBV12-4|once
TGTGCCAGCAGTCCACAATCAGGCTACGAGCAGTACTTC
CASSPQSGYEQYF
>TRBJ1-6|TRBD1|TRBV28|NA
TGTGCCAGCAGTTCCCTGACAGGGAGGAATTCACCCCTCCACTTT
CASSSLTGRNSPLHF
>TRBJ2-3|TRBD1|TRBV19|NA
TGTGCCAGTAGTATGTGGTCAGGGGGCGATCATACGCAGTATTTT
CASSMWSGGDHTQYF
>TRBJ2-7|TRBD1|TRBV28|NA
TGTGCCAGCAGTTCGATGGGGACAGGAAAAAATTCGCCCTACGAGCAGTACTTC
CASSSMGTGKNSPYEQYF
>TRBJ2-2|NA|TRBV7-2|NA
TGTGCCAGCAGCTTATCGTTCTACGCAGGGGGGACCGGGGAGCTGTTTTTT
CASSLSFYAGGTGELFF
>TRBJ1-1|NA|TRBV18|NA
TGTGCCAGCTCGTCCCGTCTGACTGAAGCTTTCTTT
CASSSRLTEAFF
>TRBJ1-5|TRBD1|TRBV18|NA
TGTGCCAGCTCACGCCAGGGGGCGAATCAGCCCCAGCATTTT
CASSRQGANQPQHF
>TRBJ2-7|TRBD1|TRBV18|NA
TGTGCCAGCTCACAGGGACAGGGGGCGTTTCCCTACGAGCAGTACTTC
CASSQGQGAFPYEQYF
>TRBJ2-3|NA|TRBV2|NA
TGTGCCAGCAGGATGAGCGGCAGTGGAGATACGCAGTATTTT
CASRMSGSGDTQYF
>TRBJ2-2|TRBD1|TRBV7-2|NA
TGTGCCAGCAGCTCAGCACGGACAGGGGTCACCGGGGAGCTGTTTTTT
CASSSARTGVTGELFF
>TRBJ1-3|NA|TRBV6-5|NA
TGTGCCAGCAGACCCACAGGCTCTGGAAACACCATATATTTT
CASRPTGSGNTIYF
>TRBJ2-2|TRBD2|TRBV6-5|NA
TGTGCCAGCAGTTATAAAGCGGGGACGAACACCGGGGAGCTGTTTTTT
CASSYKAGTNTGELFF
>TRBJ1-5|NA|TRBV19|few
TGTGCCAGTAGTATTTACCTCGAGAATCAGCCCCAGCATTTT
CASSIYLENQPQHF
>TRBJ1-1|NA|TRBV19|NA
TGTGCCAGTAGTATATTGAGGGGGGGTGAAGCTTTCTTT
CASSILRGGEAFF
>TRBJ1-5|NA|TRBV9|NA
TGTGCCAGCAGCGCCTCCAGCGGATCCGGGAGTCAGCCCCAGCATTTT
CASSASSGSGSQPQHF
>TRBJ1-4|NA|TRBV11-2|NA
TGTGCCAGCACCTTAGTAGGTGGAGCTGAAAAACTGTTTTTT
CASTLVGGAEKLFF
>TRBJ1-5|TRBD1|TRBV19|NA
TGTGCCAGTAGTATAGATTCGGGGACAGGGCGCACGAGGCCCCAGCATTTT
CASSIDSGTGRTRPQHF
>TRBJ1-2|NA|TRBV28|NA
TGTGCCAGCAGCAGGGGAAACTATGGCTACACCTTC
CASSRGNYGYTF
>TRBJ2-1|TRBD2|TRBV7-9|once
TGTGCCAGCAGCCTAAGCGGGAGAACCTACAATGAGCAGTTCTTC
CASSLSGRTYNEQFF
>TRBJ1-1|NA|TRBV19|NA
TGTGCCACCTCCTTACAGAGGGCGCTGGGCACTGAAGCTTTCTTT
CATSLQRALGTEAFF
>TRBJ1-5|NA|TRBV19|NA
TGTGCCAGTAGTTCCCGGCGACTTAGCAATCAGCCCCAGCATTTT
CASSSRRLSNQPQHF
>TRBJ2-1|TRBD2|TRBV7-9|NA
TGTGCCAGCACCAATTTTCGGGAGGCCTACAATGAGCAGTTCTTC
CASTNFREAYNEQFF
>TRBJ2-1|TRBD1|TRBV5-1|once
TGCGCCAGCAGCTTGTCTCAGGGGGCTTATAATGAGCAGTTCTTC
CASSLSQGAYNEQFF
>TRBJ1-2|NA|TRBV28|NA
TGTGCCAGCAAGCGGGACACGTATGGCTACACCTTC
CASKRDTYGYTF
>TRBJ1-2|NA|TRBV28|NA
TGTGCCAGCAGTTTAAAGGACACGGGCTATGGCTACACCTTC
CASSLKDTGYGYTF
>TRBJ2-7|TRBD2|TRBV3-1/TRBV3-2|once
TGTGCCAGCAGCCGCCTGCCCGCTAGCGGGAGTCCGGTGGTCTACTTC
CASSRLPASGSPVVYF
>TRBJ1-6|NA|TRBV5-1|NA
TGCGCCAGCAGCCTGGGTGGGAGGGCTGAACCCCTCCACTTT
CASSLGGRAEPLHF
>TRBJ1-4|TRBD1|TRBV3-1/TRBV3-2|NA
TGTGCCAGCAGCCCCCGGACAGGGGGCGCTAATGAAAAACTGTTTTTT
CASSPRTGGANEKLFF